This T cell receptor (beta chain) was captured in a study of T cell responses to AZD1222 COVID-19 vaccine. Study-level points and caveats: The study reported that nearly half of spike-specific TCRs target unmutated variant regions. Donors were chiefly white British, with a greater number of females, and clonal diversity was perhaps underestimated.

This CDR3 spans 14 amino acids. Deletions cut 4 bases from V and 9 bases from J, with 16 bases between. Germline-derived CDR1 and CDR2 are SGHVS and FQNEAQ. A remark on this clone: The antigen is unknown.

TCRdb's copy holds only in-frame clones and misses some; the assay was immunoSEQ multiplex PCR. The sample lists some 130,000 clones, 80% to 90% occurring once. The sample consisted of peripheral blood, taken on day 0 of AZD1222 vaccination. The chain employs TRBV7-8 and TRBJ2-1; D could derive from TRBD1 or TRBD2 (5 bases each). The clonotype comes from an adult in good health. The CDR3 is CASSSAGSQGEQFF. For the CDR3, the DNA is TGTGCCAGCAGCTCCGCGGGTAGCCAGGGTGAGCAGTTCTTC.